This T cell receptor beta chain came from a study of a mutant IDH1 vaccine in newly diagnosed glioma. A note on this clone: Its matching antigen is unknown.

Regarding time point: week 47, end of study. Each vaccine dose was 300 ug of mutant IDH1 20-mer peptide, with topical imiquimod. Profiling relied on immunoSEQ multiplex PCR, and the TCRdb table lists in-frame clones only, not all of them. This sample has roughly 25,000 clones, with 82% found just once. V was trimmed by 0 bases and J by 3 bases, leaving 12 bases between them. Germline values: CDR1 MRHNA, CDR2 SNTAGT. This CDR3 has 16 residues. This receptor was identified in a man aged 35-49 years with glioma. Some clones in this sample may be carry-over from other donors' samples. This sample comprised PBMCs, obtained from a glioma patient whose treatment included an IDH1 peptide vaccine. The chain uses TRBV6-4 and TRBJ1-5; unclear D gene. CDR3 in amino acids: CASSDSKATYNQPQHF. The CDR3 region has the DNA TGTGCCAGCAGTGACTCGAAAGCAACTTACAATCAGCCCCAGCATTTT.